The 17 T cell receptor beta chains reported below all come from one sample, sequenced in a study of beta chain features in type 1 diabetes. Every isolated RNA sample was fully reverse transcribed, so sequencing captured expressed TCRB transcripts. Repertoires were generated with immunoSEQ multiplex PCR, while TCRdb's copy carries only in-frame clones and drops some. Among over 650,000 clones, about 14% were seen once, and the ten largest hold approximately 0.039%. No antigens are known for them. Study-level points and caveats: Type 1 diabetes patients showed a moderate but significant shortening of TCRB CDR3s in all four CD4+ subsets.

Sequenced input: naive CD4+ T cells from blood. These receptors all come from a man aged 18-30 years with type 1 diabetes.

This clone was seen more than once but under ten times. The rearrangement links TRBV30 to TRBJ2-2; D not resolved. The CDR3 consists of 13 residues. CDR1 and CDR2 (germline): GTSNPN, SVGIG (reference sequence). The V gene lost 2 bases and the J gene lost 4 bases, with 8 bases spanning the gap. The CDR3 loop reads CAWSKWGTGELFF. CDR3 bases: TGTGCCTGGAGTAAATGGGGCACCGGGGAGCTGTTTTTT.

CDR3 DNA: TGTGCCATCAGTGAGGTCAGATCCTATGGCTACACCTTC. Protein product: CAISEVRSYGYTF. The V and J genes are TRBV10-3 and TRBJ1-2; D gene ambiguous. The V and J ends lost 2 bases and 4 bases respectively, with 8 bases between them. The CDR3 covers 13 residues. CDR1 is ENHRY and CDR2 is SYGVKD in the germline V gene.

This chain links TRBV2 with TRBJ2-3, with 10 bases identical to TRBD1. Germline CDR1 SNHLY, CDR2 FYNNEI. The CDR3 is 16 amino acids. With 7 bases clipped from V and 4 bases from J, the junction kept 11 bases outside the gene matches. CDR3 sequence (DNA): TGTGCCAGCACCACGACAGGGGGCTCGGGGGCAGATACGCAGTATTTT. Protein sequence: CASTTTGGSGADTQYF. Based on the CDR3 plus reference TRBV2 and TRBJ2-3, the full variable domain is EPEVTQTPSHQVTQMGQEVILRCVPISNHLYFYWYRQILGQKVEFLVSFYNNEISEKSEIFDDQFSVERPDGSNFTLKIRSTKLEDSAMYFCASTTTGGSGADTQYFGPGTRLTVL.

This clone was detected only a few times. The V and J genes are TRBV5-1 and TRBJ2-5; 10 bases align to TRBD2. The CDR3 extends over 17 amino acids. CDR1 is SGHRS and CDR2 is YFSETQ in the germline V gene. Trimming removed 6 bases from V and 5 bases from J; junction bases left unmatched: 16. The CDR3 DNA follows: TGCGCCAGCAACCCAAAAGTAGCGGGGGGCGGAGTGGAGACCCAGTACTTC. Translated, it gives CASNPKVAGGGVETQYF.

The CDR3 nucleotides read TGCAGCGTTGGACAGGGAGACTCCTACGAGCAGTACTTC. Translated: CSVGQGDSYEQYF. The chain links TRBV29-1 to TRBJ2-7, with 7 bases fitting TRBD1. V was pared by 4 bases and J by 0 bases, with 3 bases of the junction left unmatched. This CDR3 has 13 residues. Per germline, CDR1 SQVTM and CDR2 ANQGSEA.

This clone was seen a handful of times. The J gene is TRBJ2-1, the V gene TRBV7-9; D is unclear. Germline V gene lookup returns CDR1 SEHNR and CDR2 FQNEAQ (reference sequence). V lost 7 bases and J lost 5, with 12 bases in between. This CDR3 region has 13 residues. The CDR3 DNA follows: TGTGCCAGCATTATCTGGGCTCACAATGAGCAGTTCTTC. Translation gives CASIIWAHNEQFF.

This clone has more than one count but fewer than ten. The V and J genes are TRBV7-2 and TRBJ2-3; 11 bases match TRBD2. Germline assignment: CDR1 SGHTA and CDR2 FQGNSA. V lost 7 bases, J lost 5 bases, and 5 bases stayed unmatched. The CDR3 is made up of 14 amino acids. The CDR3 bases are TGTGCCAGCACTAGCGGGGGGCCCGGAGATACGCAGTATTTT. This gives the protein CASTSGGPGDTQYF.

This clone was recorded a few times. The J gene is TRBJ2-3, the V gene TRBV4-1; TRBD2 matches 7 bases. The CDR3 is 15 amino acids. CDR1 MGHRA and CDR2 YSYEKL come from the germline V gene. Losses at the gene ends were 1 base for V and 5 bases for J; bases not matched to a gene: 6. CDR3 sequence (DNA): TGCGCCAGCAGCCAAGTCCTAGCGGAGCTAGATACGCAGTATTTT. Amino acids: CASSQVLAELDTQYF.

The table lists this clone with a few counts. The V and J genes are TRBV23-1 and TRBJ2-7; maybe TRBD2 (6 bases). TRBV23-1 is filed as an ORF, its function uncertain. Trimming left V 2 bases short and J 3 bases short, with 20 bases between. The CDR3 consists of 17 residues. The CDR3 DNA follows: TGCGCCAGCAGTCAACCAGCCGGGGTGGAGGGGATCTACGAGCAGTACTTC. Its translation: CASSQPAGVEGIYEQYF.

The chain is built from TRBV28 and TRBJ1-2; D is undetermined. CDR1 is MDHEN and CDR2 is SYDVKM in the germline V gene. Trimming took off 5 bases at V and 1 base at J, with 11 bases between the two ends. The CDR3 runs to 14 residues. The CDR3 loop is CASSIGGVNYGYTF. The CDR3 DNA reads TGTGCCAGCAGTATAGGTGGGGTTAACTATGGCTACACCTTC.

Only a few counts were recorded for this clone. CDR3 amino acids: CASSQGTGEANEKLFF. CDR3 DNA sequence: TGCGCCAGCAGCCAAGGGACAGGGGAGGCTAATGAAAAACTGTTTTTT. The chain joins TRBV4-3 to TRBJ1-4; 9 bases match TRBD1. Trimming took 1 base from V and 3 from J; bases not matched to a gene: 3. Germline CDR1 reads LGHNA; CDR2 reads YSLEER. CDR3 length: 16 residues.

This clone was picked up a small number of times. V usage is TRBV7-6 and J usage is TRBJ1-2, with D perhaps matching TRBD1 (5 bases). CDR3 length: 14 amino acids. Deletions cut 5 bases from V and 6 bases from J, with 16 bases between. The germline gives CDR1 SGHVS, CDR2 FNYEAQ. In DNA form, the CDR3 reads TGTGCCAGCAGCCTGCTGGGAGGGACGGATGGCTACACCTTC. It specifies CASSLLGGTDGYTF.

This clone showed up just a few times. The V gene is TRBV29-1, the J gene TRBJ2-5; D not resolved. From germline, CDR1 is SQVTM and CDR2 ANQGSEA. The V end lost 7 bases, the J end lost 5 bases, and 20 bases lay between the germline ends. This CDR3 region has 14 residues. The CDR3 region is CSATIVPGMETQYF. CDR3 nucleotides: TGCAGCGCAACCATCGTACCGGGTATGGAGACCCAGTACTTC.

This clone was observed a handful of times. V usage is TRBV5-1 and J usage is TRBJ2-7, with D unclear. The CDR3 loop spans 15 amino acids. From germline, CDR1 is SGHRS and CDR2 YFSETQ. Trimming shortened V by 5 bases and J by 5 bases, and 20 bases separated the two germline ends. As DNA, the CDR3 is TGCGCCAGCAGTGAAGGGTCCTGGTACATCAACGAGCAGTACTTC. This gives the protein CASSEGSWYINEQYF.

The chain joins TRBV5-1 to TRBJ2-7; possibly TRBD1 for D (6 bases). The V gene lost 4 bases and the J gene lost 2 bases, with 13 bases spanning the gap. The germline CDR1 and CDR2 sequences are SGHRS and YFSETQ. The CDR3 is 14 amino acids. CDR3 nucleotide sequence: TGCGCCAGCAGCCCTGAACAGGGTACCTACGAGCAGTACTTC. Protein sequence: CASSPEQGTYEQYF.

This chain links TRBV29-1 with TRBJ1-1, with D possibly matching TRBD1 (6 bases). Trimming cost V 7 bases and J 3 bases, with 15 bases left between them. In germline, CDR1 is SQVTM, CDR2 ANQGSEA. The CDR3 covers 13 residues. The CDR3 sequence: CSGQWGRDTEAFF. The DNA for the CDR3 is TGCAGCGGTCAATGGGGGCGTGACACTGAAGCTTTCTTT.

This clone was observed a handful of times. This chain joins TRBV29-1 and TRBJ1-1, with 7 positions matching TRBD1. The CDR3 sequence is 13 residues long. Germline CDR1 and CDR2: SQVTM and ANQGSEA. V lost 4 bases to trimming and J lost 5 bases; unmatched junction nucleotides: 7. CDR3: CSVGVQGGTEAFF. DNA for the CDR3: TGCAGCGTTGGGGTTCAGGGGGGGACTGAAGCTTTCTTT. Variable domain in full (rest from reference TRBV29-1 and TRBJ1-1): SAVISQKPSRDICQRGTSLTIQCQVDSQVTMMFWYRQQPGQSLTLIATANQGSEATYESGFVIDKFPISRPNLTFSTLTVSNMSPEDSSIYLCSVGVQGGTEAFFGQGTRLTVV.